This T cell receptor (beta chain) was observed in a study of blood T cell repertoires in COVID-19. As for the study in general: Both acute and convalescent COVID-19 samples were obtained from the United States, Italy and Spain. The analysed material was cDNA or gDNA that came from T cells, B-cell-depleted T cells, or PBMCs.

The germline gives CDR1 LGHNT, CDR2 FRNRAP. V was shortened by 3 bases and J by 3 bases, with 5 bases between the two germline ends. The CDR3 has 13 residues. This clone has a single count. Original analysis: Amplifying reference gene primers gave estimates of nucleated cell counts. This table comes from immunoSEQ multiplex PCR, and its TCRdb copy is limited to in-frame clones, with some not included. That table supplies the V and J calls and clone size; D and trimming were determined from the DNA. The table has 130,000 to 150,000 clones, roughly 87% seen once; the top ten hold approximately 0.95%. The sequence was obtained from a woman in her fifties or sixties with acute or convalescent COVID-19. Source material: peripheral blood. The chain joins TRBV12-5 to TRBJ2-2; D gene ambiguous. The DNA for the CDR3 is TGTGCTAGTGGTTTCTCGGACACCGGGGAGCTGTTTTTT. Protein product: CASGFSDTGELFF.